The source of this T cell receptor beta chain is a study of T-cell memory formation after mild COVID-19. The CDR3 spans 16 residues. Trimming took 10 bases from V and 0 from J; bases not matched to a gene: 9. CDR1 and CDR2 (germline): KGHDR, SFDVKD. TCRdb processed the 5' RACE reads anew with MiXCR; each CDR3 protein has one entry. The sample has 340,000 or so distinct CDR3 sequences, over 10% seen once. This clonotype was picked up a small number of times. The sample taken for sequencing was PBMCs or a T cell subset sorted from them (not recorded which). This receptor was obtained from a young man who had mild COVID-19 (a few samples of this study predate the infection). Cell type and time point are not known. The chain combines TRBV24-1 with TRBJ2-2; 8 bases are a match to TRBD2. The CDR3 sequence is CATSGSGAPNTGELFF. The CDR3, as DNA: TGTGCCACATCAGGTAGCGGGGCCCCGAACACCGGGGAGCTGTTTTTT.